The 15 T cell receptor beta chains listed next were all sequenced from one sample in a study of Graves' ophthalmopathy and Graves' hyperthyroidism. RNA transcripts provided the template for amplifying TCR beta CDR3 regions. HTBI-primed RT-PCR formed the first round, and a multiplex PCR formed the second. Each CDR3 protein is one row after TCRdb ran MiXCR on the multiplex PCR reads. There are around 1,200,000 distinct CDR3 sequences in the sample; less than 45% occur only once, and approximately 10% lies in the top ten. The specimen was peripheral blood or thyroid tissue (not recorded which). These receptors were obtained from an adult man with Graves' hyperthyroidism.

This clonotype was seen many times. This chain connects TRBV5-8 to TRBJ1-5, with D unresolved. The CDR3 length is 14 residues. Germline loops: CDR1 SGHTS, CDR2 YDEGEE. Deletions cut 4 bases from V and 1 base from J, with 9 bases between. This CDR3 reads CASSDLTSNQPQHF. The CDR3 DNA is TGTGCCAGCAGCGATCTCACAAGCAATCAGCCCCAGCATTTT.

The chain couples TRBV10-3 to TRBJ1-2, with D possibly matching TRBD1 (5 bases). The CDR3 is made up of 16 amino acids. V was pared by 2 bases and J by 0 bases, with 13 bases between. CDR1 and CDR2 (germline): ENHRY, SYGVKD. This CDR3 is CAISEKQEGANYGYTF. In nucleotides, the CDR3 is TGTGCCATCAGTGAGAAACAGGAAGGGGCTAACTATGGCTACACCTTC.

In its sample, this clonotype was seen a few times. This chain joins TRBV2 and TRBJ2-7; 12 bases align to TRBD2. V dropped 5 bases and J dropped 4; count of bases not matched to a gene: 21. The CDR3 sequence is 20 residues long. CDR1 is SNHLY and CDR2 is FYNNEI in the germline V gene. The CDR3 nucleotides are TGTGCCAGCAGTTCGGACAGACATGGACTAGCGGGACTCGTTGGGTACGAGCAGTACTTC. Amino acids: CASSSDRHGLAGLVGYEQYF. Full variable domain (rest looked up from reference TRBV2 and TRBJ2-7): EPEVTQTPSHQVTQMGQEVILRCVPISNHLYFYWYRQILGQKVEFLVSFYNNEISEKSEIFDDQFSVERPDGSNFTLKIRSTKLEDSAMYFCASSSDRHGLAGLVGYEQYFGPGTRLTVT.

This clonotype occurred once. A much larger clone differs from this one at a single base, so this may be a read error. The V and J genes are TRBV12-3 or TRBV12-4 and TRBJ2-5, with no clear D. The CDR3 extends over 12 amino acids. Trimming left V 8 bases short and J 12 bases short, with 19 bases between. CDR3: CASGSPWGEKYF. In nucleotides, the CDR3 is TGTGCCAGCGGTTCCCCCTGGGGTGAGAAGTACTTC.

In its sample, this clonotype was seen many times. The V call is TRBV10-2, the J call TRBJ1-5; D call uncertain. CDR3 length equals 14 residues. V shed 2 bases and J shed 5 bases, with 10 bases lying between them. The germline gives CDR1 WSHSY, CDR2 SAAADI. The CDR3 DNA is TGCGCCAGCAGTGAGAGGCGGGAAGATCAGCCCCAGCATTTT. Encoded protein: CASSERREDQPQHF.

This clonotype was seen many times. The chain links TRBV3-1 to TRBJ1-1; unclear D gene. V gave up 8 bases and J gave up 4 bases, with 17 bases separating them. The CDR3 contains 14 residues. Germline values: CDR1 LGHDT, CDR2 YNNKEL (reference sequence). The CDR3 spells CASRLGTRGTEAFF. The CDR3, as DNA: TGTGCCAGCCGCTTGGGCACAAGAGGCACTGAAGCTTTCTTT.

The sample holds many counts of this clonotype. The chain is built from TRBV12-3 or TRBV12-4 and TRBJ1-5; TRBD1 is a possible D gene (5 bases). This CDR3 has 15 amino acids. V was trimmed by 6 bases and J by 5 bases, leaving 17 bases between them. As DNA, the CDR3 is TGTGCCAGCAGCACCGGGGCGACAGTTCATCAGCCCCAGCATTTT. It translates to CASSTGATVHQPQHF.

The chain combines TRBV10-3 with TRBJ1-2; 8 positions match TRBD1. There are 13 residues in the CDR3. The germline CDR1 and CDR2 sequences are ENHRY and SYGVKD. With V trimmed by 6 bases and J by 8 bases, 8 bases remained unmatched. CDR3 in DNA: TGTGCCATCAGCTACGACAGGGGTGAGGGCTACACCTTC. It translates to CAISYDRGEGYTF.

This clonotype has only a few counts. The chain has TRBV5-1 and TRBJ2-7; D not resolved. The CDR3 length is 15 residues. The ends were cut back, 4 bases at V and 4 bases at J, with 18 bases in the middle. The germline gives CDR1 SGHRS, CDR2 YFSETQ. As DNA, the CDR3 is TGCGCCAGCAGCCAGACGGACGGGTCTTTTTACGAGCAGTACTTC. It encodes CASSQTDGSFYEQYF.

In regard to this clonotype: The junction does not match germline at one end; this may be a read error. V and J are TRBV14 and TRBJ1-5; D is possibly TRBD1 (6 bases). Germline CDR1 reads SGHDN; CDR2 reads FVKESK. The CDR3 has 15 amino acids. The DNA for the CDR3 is TGCGCCAGCAGCCAAGAACTAGGGGACACACAGACCCAGCATTTT. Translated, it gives CASSQELGDTQTQHF.

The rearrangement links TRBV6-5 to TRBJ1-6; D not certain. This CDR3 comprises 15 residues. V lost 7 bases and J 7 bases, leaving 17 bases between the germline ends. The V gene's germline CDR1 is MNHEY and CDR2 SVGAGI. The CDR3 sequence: CASTKSNSGNSPLHF. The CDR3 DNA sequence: TGTGCCAGCACCAAAAGCAACTCCGGGAATTCACCCCTCCACTTT.

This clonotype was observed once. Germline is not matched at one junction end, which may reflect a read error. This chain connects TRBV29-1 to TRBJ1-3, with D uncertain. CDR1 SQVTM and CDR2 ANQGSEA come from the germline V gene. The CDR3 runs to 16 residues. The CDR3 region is CSVDKAENELWKHHIF. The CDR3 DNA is TGCAGCGTTGACAAAGCAGAGAACGAGCTCTGGAAACACCATATATTT.

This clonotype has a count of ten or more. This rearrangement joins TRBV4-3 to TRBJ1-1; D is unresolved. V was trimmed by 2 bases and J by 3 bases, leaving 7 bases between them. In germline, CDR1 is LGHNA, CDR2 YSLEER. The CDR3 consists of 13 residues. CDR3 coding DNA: TGCGCCAGCAGCCAATCAGGTGACACTGAAGCTTTCTTT. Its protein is CASSQSGDTEAFF.

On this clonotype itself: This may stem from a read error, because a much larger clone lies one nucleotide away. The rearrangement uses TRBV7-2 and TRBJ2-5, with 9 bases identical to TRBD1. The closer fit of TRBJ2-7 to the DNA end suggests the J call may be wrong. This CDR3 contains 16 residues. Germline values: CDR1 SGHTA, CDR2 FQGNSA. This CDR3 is CTSSLAGTGRTYEQYF. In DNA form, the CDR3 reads TGTACCAGCAGCTTAGCCGGGACAGGGCGAACCTACGAGCAGTACTTC.

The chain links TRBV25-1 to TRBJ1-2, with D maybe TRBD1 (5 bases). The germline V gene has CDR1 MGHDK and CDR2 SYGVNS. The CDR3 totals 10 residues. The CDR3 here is CAAGTSGYTF. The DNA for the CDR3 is TGTGCTGCCGGGACTTCTGGCTACACCTTC.